This T cell receptor beta chain was recovered during a study of T cells in Graves' hyperthyroidism and ophthalmopathy. Study summary: Peripheral blood was obtained at initial diagnosis, preceding any treatment. Whole-study results and caveats: The blood repertoire included most of the expanded thyroid clonotypes above 0.001.

A note on this clonotype: Its antigen is unknown. At one end the junction does not follow the germline gene, possibly because of a read error.

The CDR3 is made up of 15 amino acids. Per the germline V gene, CDR1 is SGHTA and CDR2 is FQGNSA. Amplified regions were TCR beta CDR3 sequences from RNA transcripts. A set of HTBI primers served as the primers for a first-round RT-PCR of the TCR CDR3. TCRdb reprocessed the multiplex PCR reads with MiXCR, giving one entry per CDR3 protein. The repertoire has approximately 870,000 distinct CDR3 sequences, around 38% of them found once; the top ten carry 8.9%. Across 18 months, stable Graves' hyperthyroidism was marked by no progression to ophthalmopathy. Diagnoses were established using clinical symptoms, serum thyroxine and TRAb, thyroid ultrasound and orbital computed tomography.

Sequenced: blood. The V call is TRBV7-2, the J call TRBJ2-2; maybe TRBD1 (6 bases). The clonotype was recovered from a young man with Graves' hyperthyroidism. CDR3 amino acids: CASSQENRVTGELFF. The CDR3 DNA is TGCGCCAGCAGCCAAGAAAACAGGGTAACCGGGGAGCTGTTTTTT.